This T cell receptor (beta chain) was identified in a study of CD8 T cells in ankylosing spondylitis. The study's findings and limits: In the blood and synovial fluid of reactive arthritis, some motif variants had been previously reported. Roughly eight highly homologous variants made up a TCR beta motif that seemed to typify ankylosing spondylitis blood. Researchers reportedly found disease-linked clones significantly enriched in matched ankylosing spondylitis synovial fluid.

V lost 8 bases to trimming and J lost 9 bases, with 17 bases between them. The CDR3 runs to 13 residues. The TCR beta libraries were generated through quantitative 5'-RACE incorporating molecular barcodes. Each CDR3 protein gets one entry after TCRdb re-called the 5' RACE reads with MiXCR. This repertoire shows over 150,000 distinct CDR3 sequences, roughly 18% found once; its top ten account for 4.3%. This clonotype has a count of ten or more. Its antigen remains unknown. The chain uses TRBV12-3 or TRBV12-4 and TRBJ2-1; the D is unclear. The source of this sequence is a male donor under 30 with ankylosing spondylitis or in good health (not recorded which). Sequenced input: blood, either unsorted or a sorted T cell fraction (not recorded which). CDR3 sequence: CASGPVPPGEQFF. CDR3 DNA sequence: TGTGCCAGCGGGCCGGTCCCCCCCGGTGAGCAGTTCTTC.